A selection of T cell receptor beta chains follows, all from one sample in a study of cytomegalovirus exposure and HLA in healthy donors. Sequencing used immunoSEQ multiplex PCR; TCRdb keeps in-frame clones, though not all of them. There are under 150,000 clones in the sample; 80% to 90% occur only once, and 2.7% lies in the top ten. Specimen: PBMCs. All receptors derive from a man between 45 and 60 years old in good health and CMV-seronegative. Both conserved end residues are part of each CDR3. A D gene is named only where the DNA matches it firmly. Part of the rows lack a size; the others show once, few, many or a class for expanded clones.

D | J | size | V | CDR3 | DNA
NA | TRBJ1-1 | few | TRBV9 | CASSVGRWNTEAFF | TGTGCCAGCAGCGTCGGCAGGTGGAACACTGAAGCTTTCTTT
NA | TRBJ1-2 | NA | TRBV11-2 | CASSFSVGLSGYTF | TGTGCCAGCAGCTTTTCGGTGGGGCTCTCTGGCTACACCTTC
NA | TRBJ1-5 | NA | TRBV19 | CASSIPGPNQPQHF | TGTGCCAGTAGTATCCCAGGGCCCAATCAGCCCCAGCATTTT
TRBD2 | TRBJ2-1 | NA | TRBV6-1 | CASSALAGGPSSYNEQFF | TGTGCCAGCAGTGCCCTAGCGGGGGGGCCTAGCTCCTACAATGAGCAGTTCTTC
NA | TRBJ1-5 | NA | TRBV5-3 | CVLKLGGGSNQPQHF | TGTGTTCTAAAGCTTGGGGGGGGTTCCAATCAGCCCCAGCATTTT
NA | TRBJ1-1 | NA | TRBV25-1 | CASSPHPRNTEAFF | TGTGCCAGCAGCCCACACCCAAGGAACACTGAAGCTTTCTTT
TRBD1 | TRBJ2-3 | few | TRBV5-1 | CASSLRGQGPDTQYF | TGCGCCAGCAGCTTGAGGGGACAGGGTCCAGATACGCAGTATTTT
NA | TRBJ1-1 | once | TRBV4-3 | CASSQAGREAFF | TGCGCCAGCAGCCAAGCTGGCAGGGAAGCTTTCTTT
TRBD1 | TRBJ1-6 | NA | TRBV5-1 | CASSLTLGQGISPLHF | TGCGCCAGCAGCCTTACGTTGGGACAGGGGATTTCACCCCTCCACTTT
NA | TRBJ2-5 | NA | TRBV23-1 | CASSRLSGIRYKQETQYF | TGCGCCAGCAGTCGTCTCTCGGGAATAAGGTACAAACAAGAGACCCAGTACTTC
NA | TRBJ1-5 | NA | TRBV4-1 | CASRDFGGGLDQPQHF | TGCGCCAGCAGGGATTTTGGCGGGGGTTTGGATCAGCCCCAGCATTTT
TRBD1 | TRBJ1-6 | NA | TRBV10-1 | CASSTGDNSPLHF | TGCGCCAGCAGTACAGGGGATAATTCCCCCCTCCACTTT
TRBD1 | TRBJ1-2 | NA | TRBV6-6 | CASTLGQGLYGYTF | TGTGCCAGCACTCTAGGACAGGGCCTCTATGGCTACACCTTC
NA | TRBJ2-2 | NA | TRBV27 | CASSLRGNTGELFF | TGTGCCAGCAGTTTACGGGGAAACACCGGGGAGCTGTTTTTT
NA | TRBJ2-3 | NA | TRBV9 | CASSVAPDSVASTDTQYF | TGTGCCAGCAGCGTAGCCCCGGACAGTGTGGCTAGCACAGATACGCAGTATTTT
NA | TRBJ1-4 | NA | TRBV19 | CASSIDPGLRDEKLFF | TGTGCCAGTAGTATAGATCCGGGCCTGCGGGATGAAAAACTGTTTTTT
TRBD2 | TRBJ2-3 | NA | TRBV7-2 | CASSLVASGGTTDTQYF | TGTGCCAGCAGCTTAGTGGCTAGCGGGGGGACAACAGATACGCAGTATTTT
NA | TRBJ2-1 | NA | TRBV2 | CASSASRYEQFF | TGTGCCAGCAGTGCAAGCCGCTATGAGCAGTTCTTC
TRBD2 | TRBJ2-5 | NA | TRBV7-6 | CASSLRSGGAWETQYF | TGTGCCAGCAGCTTACGGAGCGGGGGGGCTTGGGAGACCCAGTACTTC
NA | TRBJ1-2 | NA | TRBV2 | CASLRGPDYGYTF | TGTGCCAGCCTAAGAGGCCCAGACTATGGCTACACCTTC
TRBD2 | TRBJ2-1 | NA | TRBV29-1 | CSSRTSGGYEQFF | TGCAGCTCGAGGACTAGCGGGGGCTATGAGCAGTTCTTC
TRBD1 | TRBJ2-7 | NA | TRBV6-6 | CASSYSPTGVVYEQYF | TGTGCCAGCAGTTACTCGCCGACAGGGGTGGTCTACGAGCAGTACTTC
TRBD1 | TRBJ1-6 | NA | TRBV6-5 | CASSYAAQGNSPLHF | TGTGCCAGCAGTTACGCCGCACAGGGGAATTCACCCCTCCACTTT
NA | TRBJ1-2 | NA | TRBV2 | CASKDNRLGTYGYTF | TGTGCCAGTAAAGACAATCGCTTAGGTACCTATGGCTACACCTTC
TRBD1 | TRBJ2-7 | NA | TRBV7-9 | CASSQGAGSYEQYF | TGTGCCAGCAGCCAGGGGGCCGGGTCCTACGAGCAGTACTTC
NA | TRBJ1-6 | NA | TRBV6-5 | CASSAGLNSPLHF | TGTGCCAGCAGCGCAGGGTTGAATTCACCCCTCCACTTT
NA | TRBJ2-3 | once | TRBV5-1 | CASSLGQHTDTQYF | TGCGCCAGCAGCTTGGGACAGCACACAGATACGCAGTATTTT
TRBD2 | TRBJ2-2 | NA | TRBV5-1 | CASSSPKGLAGVPGELFF | TGCGCCAGCAGCTCCCCCAAGGGACTAGCGGGGGTCCCCGGGGAGCTGTTTTTT
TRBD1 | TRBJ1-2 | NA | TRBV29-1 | CSVDEGGQGHGYTF | TGCAGCGTGGACGAGGGGGGACAGGGGCATGGCTACACCTTC
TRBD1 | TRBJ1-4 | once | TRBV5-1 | CASSFRDRHEKLFF | TGCGCCAGCAGCTTCCGGGACAGACATGAAAAACTGTTTTTT
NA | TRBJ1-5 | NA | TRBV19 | CASSMPPRVEGQPQHF | TGTGCCAGTAGTATGCCTCCGAGGGTGGAGGGTCAGCCCCAGCATTTT
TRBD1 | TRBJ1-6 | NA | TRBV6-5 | CASGDLQGVGSPLHF | TGTGCCAGCGGGGATTTACAGGGGGTTGGGTCACCCCTCCACTTT
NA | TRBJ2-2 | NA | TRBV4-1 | CASSQALKGGRSGELFF | TGCGCCAGCAGCCAAGCCTTAAAAGGGGGTAGATCCGGGGAGCTGTTTTTT
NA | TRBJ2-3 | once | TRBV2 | CASKYLDAAPDTQYF | TGTGCCAGCAAATATCTCGACGCGGCCCCAGATACGCAGTATTTT
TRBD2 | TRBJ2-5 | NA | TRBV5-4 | CASSLRTSGMGETQYF | TGTGCCAGCAGCTTACGGACTAGCGGGATGGGTGAGACCCAGTACTTC
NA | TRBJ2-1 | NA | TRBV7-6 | CASSKRQYNEQFF | TGTGCCAGCAGCAAGCGACAGTACAATGAGCAGTTCTTC
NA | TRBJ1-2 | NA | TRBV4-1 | CASSQVDLRLSGGYTF | TGCGCCAGCAGCCAGGTGGATCTCCGACTTTCGGGAGGCTACACCTTC
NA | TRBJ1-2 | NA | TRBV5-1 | CASSLATGGPNYGYTF | TGCGCCAGCAGCTTGGCGACCGGGGGGCCTAACTATGGCTACACCTTC
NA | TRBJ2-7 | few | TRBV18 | CASSPPSSYEQYF | TGTGCCAGCTCACCACCGTCCAGCTACGAGCAGTACTTC
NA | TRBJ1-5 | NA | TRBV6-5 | CASIVAQGGQPQHF | TGTGCCAGCATCGTGGCACAGGGAGGGCAGCCCCAGCATTTT
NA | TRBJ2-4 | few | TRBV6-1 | CASSDYGAKNIQYF | TGTGCCAGCAGTGATTACGGTGCCAAAAACATTCAGTACTTC
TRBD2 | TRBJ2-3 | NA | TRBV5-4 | CASSLGIAGGTDTQYF | TGTGCCAGCAGCTTGGGGATAGCGGGGGGCACAGATACGCAGTATTTT
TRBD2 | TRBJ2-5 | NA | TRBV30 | CAWSSGGRVQETQYF | TGTGCCTGGAGTAGCGGGGGGCGAGTACAAGAGACCCAGTACTTC
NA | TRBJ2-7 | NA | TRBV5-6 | CASSPWHYQGGQTYEQYF | TGTGCCAGCAGCCCATGGCATTACCAGGGGGGTCAAACCTACGAGCAGTACTTC
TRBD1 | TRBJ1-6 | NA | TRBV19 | CASTEGQGYSPLHF | TGTGCCAGTACCGAGGGACAGGGCTATTCACCCCTCCACTTT
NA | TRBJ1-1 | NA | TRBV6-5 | CASSSPVQGTEAFF | TGTGCCAGCAGTTCCCCGGTACAGGGCACTGAAGCTTTCTTT
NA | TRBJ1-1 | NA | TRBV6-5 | CASSSLTTGNTEAFF | TGTGCCAGCAGTTCGCTTACTACAGGGAACACTGAAGCTTTCTTT
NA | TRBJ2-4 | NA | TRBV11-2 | CASSLNRAIYIQYF | TGTGCCAGCAGCTTAAACAGGGCTATATACATTCAGTACTTC
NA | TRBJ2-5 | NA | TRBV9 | CASSVGRGQETQYF | TGTGCCAGCAGCGTCGGCAGGGGCCAAGAGACCCAGTACTTC
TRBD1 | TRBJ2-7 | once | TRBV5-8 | CASSFSGQHPYEQYF | TGTGCCAGCAGCTTCTCGGGACAGCACCCATACGAGCAGTACTTC
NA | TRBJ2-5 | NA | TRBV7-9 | CASSAALSETQYF | TGTGCCAGCAGCGCCGCGTTATCGGAGACCCAGTACTTC
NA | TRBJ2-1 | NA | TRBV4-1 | CASSQDGADYNEQFF | TGCGCCAGCAGCCAAGATGGGGCCGATTACAATGAGCAGTTCTTC
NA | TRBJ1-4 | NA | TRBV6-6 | CASSYSRHSLFF | TGTGCCAGCAGTTACTCGAGACATTCTCTGTTTTTT